This TCR beta chain was sequenced in a study of neurological immune-mediated disorders. Whole-study results and caveats: In HTLV-1-associated myelopathy, TCR clonal expansion was greatest, whereas multiple sclerosis had the least, falling below healthy controls.

This clonotype has a count of ten or more. Its target is not known. The CDR3 covers 14 residues. The ends lost 3 bases at V and 5 bases at J; junction bases unmatched: 4. Germline CDR1 SGHDT, CDR2 YYEEEE. Synthesis of cDNA was carried out by template-switch 5'RACE. The reaction used 10-nucleotide random UMIs. Over 160 million TCR-beta sequences from 15-18 subjects were obtained in each sequencing run. TCRdb fed the 5' RACE reads into MiXCR, producing one record per CDR3 protein. The table has around 97,000 distinct CDR3 sequences, 10% to 12% seen once; the top ten hold under 3.5%. As for time point: longitudinal time-point 3.

V gene TRBV5-6 combines with J gene TRBJ1-1; 10 bases are a match to TRBD1. Material: PBMCs. The sequence was collected from a female donor with HTLV-1-associated myelopathy (HAM/TSP). Here the CDR3 reads CASSWGQGWTEAFF. The CDR3 DNA is TGTGCCAGCAGCTGGGGACAGGGGTGGACTGAAGCTTTCTTT.